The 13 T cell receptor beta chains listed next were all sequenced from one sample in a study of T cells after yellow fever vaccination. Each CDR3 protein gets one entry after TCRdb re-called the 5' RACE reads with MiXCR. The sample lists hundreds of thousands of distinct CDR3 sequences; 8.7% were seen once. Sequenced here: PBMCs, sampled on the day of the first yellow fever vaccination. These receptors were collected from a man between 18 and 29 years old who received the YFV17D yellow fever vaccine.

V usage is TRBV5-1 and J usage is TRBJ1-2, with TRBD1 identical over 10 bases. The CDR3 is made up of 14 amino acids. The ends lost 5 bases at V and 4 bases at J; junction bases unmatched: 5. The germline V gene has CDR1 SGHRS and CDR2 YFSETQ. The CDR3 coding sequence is TGCGCCAGCAGACCGGGACAGGGGATCTATGGCTACACCTTC. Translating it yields CASRPGQGIYGYTF.

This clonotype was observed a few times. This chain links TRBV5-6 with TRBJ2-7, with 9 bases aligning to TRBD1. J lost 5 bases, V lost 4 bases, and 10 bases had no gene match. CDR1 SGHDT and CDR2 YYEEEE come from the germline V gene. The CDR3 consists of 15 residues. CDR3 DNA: TGTGCCAGCAGCCCTACAGGGGGCGAATTCCACGAGCAGTACGTC. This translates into CASSPTGGEFHEQYV.

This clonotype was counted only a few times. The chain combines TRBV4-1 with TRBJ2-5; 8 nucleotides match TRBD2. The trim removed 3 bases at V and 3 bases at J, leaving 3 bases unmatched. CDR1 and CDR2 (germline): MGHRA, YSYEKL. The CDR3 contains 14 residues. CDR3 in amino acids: CASSQWRGEETQYF. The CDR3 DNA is TGCGCCAGCAGCCAGTGGCGGGGGGAAGAGACCCAGTACTTC.

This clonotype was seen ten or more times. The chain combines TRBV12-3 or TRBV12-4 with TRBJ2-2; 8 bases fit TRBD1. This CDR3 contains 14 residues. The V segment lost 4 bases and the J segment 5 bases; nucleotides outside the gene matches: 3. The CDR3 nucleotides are TGTGCCAGCAGTTCTGGGACAGGTACCGGGGAGCTGTTTTTT. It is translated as CASSSGTGTGELFF.

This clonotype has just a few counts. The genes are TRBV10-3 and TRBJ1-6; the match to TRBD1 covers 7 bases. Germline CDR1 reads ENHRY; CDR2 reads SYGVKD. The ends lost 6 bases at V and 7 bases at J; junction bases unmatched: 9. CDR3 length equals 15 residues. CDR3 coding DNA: TGTGCCATCAGCGCCTCCGGGACAGAAAATTCACCCCTCCACTTT. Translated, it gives CAISASGTENSPLHF.

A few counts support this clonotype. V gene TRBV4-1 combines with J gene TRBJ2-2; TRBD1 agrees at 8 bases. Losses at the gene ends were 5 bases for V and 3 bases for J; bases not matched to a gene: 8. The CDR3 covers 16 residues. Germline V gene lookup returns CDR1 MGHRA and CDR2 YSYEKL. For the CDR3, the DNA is TGCGCCAGCAGCTCGCTCACAGGGGGAGACACCGGGGAGCTGTTTTTT. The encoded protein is CASSSLTGGDTGELFF.

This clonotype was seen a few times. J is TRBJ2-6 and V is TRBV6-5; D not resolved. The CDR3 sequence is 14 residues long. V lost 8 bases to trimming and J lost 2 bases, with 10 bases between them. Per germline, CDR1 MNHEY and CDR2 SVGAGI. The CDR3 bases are TGTGCCAGCGTTAGTAACCCTGGGGCCAACGTCCTGACTTTC. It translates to CASVSNPGANVLTF.

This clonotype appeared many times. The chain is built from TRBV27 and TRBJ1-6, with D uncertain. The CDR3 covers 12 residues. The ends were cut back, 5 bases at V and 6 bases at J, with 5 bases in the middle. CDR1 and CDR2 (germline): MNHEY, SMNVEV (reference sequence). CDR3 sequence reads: CASSPINSPLHF. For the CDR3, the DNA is TGTGCCAGCAGTCCTATTAATTCACCCCTCCACTTT.

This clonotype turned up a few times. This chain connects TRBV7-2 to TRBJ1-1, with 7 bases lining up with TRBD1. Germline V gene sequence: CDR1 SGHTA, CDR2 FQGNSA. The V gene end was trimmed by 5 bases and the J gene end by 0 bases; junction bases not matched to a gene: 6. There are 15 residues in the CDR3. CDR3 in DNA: TGTGCCAGCAGCCCATGGGACAGTTTGAACACTGAAGCTTTCTTT. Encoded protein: CASSPWDSLNTEAFF.

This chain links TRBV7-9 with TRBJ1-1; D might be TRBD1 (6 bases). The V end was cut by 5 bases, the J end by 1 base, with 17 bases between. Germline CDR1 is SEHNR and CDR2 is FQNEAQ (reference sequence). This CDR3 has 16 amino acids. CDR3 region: CASSPPIGGPNTEAFF. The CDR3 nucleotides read TGTGCCAGCAGCCCCCCAATTGGGGGGCCGAACACTGAAGCTTTCTTT.

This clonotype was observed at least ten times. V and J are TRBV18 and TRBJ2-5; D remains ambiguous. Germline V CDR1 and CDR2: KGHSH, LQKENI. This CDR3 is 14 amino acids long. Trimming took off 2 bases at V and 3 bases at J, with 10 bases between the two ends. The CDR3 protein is CASSPSYLEETQYF. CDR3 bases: TGTGCCAGCTCACCATCTTATCTAGAAGAGACCCAGTACTTC.

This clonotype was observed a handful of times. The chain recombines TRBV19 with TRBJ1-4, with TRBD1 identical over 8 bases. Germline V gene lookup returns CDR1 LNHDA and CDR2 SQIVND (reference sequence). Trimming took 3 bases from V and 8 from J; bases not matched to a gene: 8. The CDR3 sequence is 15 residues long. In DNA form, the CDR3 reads TGTGCCAGTAGTATCGTCGGACAGGGAGGAGAAAAACTGTTTTTT. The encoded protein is CASSIVGQGGEKLFF.

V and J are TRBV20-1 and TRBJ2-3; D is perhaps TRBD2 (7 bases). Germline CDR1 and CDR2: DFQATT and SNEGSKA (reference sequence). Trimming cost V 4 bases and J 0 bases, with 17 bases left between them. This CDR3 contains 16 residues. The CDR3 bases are TGCAGTGCTACCCAGCTTAGGGGGGGTAGCACAGATACGCAGTATTTT. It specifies CSATQLRGGSTDTQYF.